Sequencing of this T cell receptor (beta chain) was carried out in a study of blood T cells in healthy people across ages. Germline V gene lookup returns CDR1 DFQATT and CDR2 SNEGSKA (reference sequence). CDR3 length: 17 amino acids. The ends were cut back, 6 bases at V and 3 bases at J, with 26 bases in the middle. This clonotype has a handful of counts. Its target is not known. Those donating, healthy Caucasian individuals from Russia, were aged roughly 6 to 90. The study, taken as a whole, reports: The study could not conclusively compare naive and antigen-experienced cells, given its unsorted PBMCs. It was the long-lived donors that had more naive CD4+ cells and higher diversity than aged donors.

A second PCR, run for about 6 to 12 cycles, used a sample-barcoded 5' primer plus a J-beta primer mix. In TCRdb, the 5' RACE reads were re-called with MiXCR into one record per CDR3 protein. The data contain roughly 1.6 million distinct CDR3 sequences, 34% of them singletons. The specimen was blood. The chain uses TRBV20-1 and TRBJ1-2, with D maybe TRBD1 (6 bases). The origin of this receptor is a woman in her thirties in good health. The CDR3 nucleotides read TGCAGTGCCCCCTGGGGGTCATTCGCAGGGGTGGACTATGGCTACACCTTC. Its protein product is CSAPWGSFAGVDYGYTF.